The present T cell receptor beta chain was sequenced within a study of shared clonotypes between healthy human individuals. Trimming shortened V by 2 bases and J by 7 bases, and 3 bases separated the two germline ends. Germline CDR1 is MNHNS and CDR2 is SASEGT. The CDR3 extends over 11 amino acids. The protocol was immunoSEQ multiplex PCR, while the TCRdb copy is restricted to in-frame clones and leaves out a portion. Of some 2.1 million clones in the sample, over 85% were seen once. Remarks on this clone: Within the sample, other DNA sequences also encode this same CDR3.

The clonotype comes from a man aged 18 to 30 in good health. The chain is built from TRBV6-1 and TRBJ2-1; the D is unclear. The sequenced sample was naive CD4+ T cells sorted from blood. The subset was: CD45RA+ positively selected. This CDR3 is CASSERNEQFF. The CDR3 region has the DNA TGTGCCAGCAGTGAACGGAATGAGCAGTTCTTC.